The 8 T cell receptor beta chains given below trace back to one sample, sequenced in a study of control samples from healthy donors and cancer patients. Profiled with immunoSEQ multiplex PCR; TCRdb holds only in-frame clones, not every one. The sample has about 120,000 clones, around 87% seen once. Sample: PBMCs. The receptors here all came from a woman aged 45-65 years with colorectal cancer.

The CDR3 region is CASTGLAGAFGDEQYF. The DNA for the CDR3 is TGTGCCAGCACCGGACTAGCGGGAGCTTTCGGCGACGAGCAGTACTTC. This chain uses TRBV28 with TRBJ2-7; 13 bases are shared with TRBD2. Germline CDR1 is MDHEN and CDR2 is SYDVKM. The CDR3 loop spans 16 amino acids. V shed 7 bases and J 5 bases; nucleotides not matched to a gene: 11.

The V gene is TRBV12-3 or TRBV12-4, the J gene TRBJ2-3; 9 nucleotides align to TRBD1. CDR3 length: 13 amino acids. V was clipped by 5 bases and J by 7 bases; unmatched bases: 4. The CDR3 sequence is CASSTGQGNTQYF. The CDR3 nucleotides read TGTGCCAGCAGTACTGGACAGGGGAATACGCAGTATTTT.

The chain links TRBV2 to TRBJ2-7; the D gene is possibly TRBD2 (6 bases). The CDR3 is 14 amino acids. V gave up 11 bases and J gave up 5 bases, with 22 bases separating them. Germline loops: CDR1 SNHLY, CDR2 FYNNEI. The CDR3 DNA reads as TGTGCCGCCGGGGGTGGAGACTATCTGGACGAGCAGTACTTC. Translating it yields CAAGGGDYLDEQYF. Full variable domain (missing parts from reference TRBV2 and TRBJ2-7): EPEVTQTPSHQVTQMGQEVILRCVPISNHLYFYWYRQILGQKVEFLVSFYNNEISEKSEIFDDQFSVERPDGSNFTLKIRSTKLEDSAMYFCAAGGGDYLDEQYFGPGTRLTVT.

This rearrangement joins TRBV7-2 to TRBJ1-4; D is undetermined. The CDR3 extends over 14 amino acids. Trimming left V 1 base short and J 7 bases short, with 10 bases between. Germline V gene data show CDR1 as SGHTA and CDR2 as FQGNSA. Written as DNA, the CDR3 is TGTGCCAGCAGCTTAGGCGGCAGTAGTGAAAAACTGTTTTTT. Protein product: CASSLGGSSEKLFF.

The chain combines TRBV7-9 with TRBJ1-1, with a possible D match to TRBD1 (6 bases). The V end was cut by 1 base, the J end by 7 bases, with 13 bases between. From germline, CDR1 is SEHNR and CDR2 FQNEAQ (reference sequence). The CDR3 consists of 14 residues. DNA of the CDR3: TGTGCCAGCAGCTTAGGCCTACAGGGAGTTGAAGCTTTCTTT. It codes for CASSLGLQGVEAFF.

CDR3 loop: CASSLAGQGHGYTF. The CDR3 DNA reads TGTGCCAGCAGCTTAGCCGGACAGGGCCATGGCTACACCTTC. The genes are TRBV11-1 and TRBJ1-2; TRBD1 matches at 8 bases. CDR1 and CDR2 from the germline V gene are SGHAT and FQDESV (reference sequence). The CDR3 spans 14 residues. The junction had 3 bases not matched to a gene; V was cut back by 0 bases and J by 6 bases. The variable domain in full, completed from reference TRBV11-1 and TRBJ1-2, reads EAEVAQSPRYKITEKSQAVAFWCDPISGHATLYWYRQILGQGPELLVQFQDESVVDDSQLPKDRFSAERLKGVDSTLKIQPAELGDSAMYLCASSLAGQGHGYTFGSGTRLTVV.

This clone was counted a single time. This rearrangement joins TRBV6-6 to TRBJ2-5; a weak D match, TRBD1 (5 bases). The CDR3 is made up of 12 amino acids. From germline, CDR1 is MNHNY and CDR2 SVGAGI (reference sequence). Trimming took off 6 bases at V and 5 bases at J, with 10 bases between the two ends. This CDR3 is CASRAAGETQYF. CDR3 DNA: TGTGCCAGCAGGGCAGCAGGGGAGACCCAGTACTTC.

The genes are TRBV10-2 and TRBJ1-1; perhaps TRBD1 as D (5 bases). There are 16 residues in the CDR3. V lost 1 base, J lost 4 bases, and 16 bases lay in between. Looked up from germline, CDR1 is WSHSY and CDR2 is SAAADI. In DNA form, the CDR3 reads TGCGCCAGCAGTGAGTATGGGGGAGAGGCGAGCACTGAAGCTTTCTTT. It specifies CASSEYGGEASTEAFF.